This T cell receptor beta chain was sequenced for a study of glioma-infiltrating T cells. General study points: Above-expected tissue-blood divergence occurred in all gliomas, most in low-grade ones. Tissue and blood shared very few CDR3 sequences.

Amplification of TCR alpha and beta CDR3 regions from RNA used iRepertoire nested multiplex PCR. Tissue mRNA or PBMC total RNA, roughly 100-400 ng, went into one-step reverse transcription and amplification. TCRdb called the multiplex PCR reads again in MiXCR, with one record for every CDR3 protein. The sample carries 150,000 to 200,000 distinct CDR3 sequences, 32% recorded once. In its sample, this clonotype was seen many times. What it recognizes is unknown. Sequencing was carried out using glioma tissue, nonneoplastic brain tissue, or PBMCs (not recorded which). The origin of this receptor is a human donor with low-grade glioma or glioblastoma, undergoing nonglioma brain surgery, or in good health (not recorded which).

The CDR3 protein is CASSQQPVETQYF. The DNA of the CDR3 is TGTGCCAGCAGCCAACAGCCAGTCGAGACCCAGTACTTC. The chain employs TRBV11-2 and TRBJ2-5; D unclear. Trimming cost V 5 bases and J 5 bases, with 12 bases left between them. This CDR3 is 13 amino acids long. Looked up from germline, CDR1 is SGHAT and CDR2 is FQNNGV.